What follows are 32 T cell receptor beta chains derived from one specimen sequenced in a study of OX40 agonist ivuxolimab in advanced cancers. Libraries were prepared by immunoSEQ multiplex PCR; TCRdb keeps only in-frame clonotypes and omits some of them. Of more than 60,000 clones listed, 85% are singletons. Sequenced here: CD4+ or CD8+ T cells sorted from blood, sampled in a trial of the OX40 agonist ivuxolimab. The receptors here all came from an adult with an advanced solid tumor such as melanoma, head and neck, liver or kidney cancer.

This clone was observed a handful of times. J is TRBJ2-2 and V is TRBV2, with 10 bases matching TRBD1. Germline CDR1 is SNHLY and CDR2 is FYNNEI. The CDR3 loop spans 18 amino acids. The V and J ends lost 4 bases and 4 bases, in that order; junction bases with no gene match: 12. The CDR3 bases are TGTGCCAGCAGTGGCCTCCACCTGGACAGGGGGTCCACCGGGGAGCTGTTTTTT. Translation gives CASSGLHLDRGSTGELFF.

The V call is TRBV4-1, the J call TRBJ2-5; D might be TRBD2 (6 bases). The ends were cut back, 0 bases at V and 5 bases at J, with 13 bases in the middle. Looked up from germline, CDR1 is MGHRA and CDR2 is YSYEKL. The CDR3 totals 15 residues. The CDR3 sequence: CASSQDRSSVETQYF. CDR3 in DNA: TGCGCCAGCAGCCAAGATCGCTCTAGCGTGGAGACCCAGTACTTC.

The chain is built from TRBV28 and TRBJ2-5, with D unclear. Germline V gene lookup returns CDR1 MDHEN and CDR2 SYDVKM. The V gene lost 6 bases and the J gene lost 5 bases, with 13 bases spanning the gap. The CDR3 contains 13 residues. CDR3 nucleotide sequence: TGTGCCAGCAGAGGACGGGTGACGGAGACCCAGTACTTC. Translated, it gives CASRGRVTETQYF.

This clone has a handful of counts. The chain is built from TRBV6-6 and TRBJ1-1; 12 bases align to TRBD1. Trimming took 2 bases from V and 1 from J; bases not matched to a gene: 2. Germline CDR1 and CDR2: MNHNY and SVGAGI (reference sequence). CDR3 length: 16 amino acids. The CDR3 DNA reads TGTGCCAGCAGTTACGGGACAGGGGGCCCGAACACTGAAGCTTTCTTT. It specifies CASSYGTGGPNTEAFF.

The V and J genes are TRBV7-3 and TRBJ1-6, with D hard to call. The germline V gene has CDR1 SGHTA and CDR2 FQGTGA. The CDR3 length is 13 residues. Trimming left V 0 bases short and J 5 bases short, with 2 bases between. The DNA of the CDR3 is TGTGCCAGCAGCTTAACAAATAATTCACCCCTCCACTTT. Protein product: CASSLTNNSPLHF.

The CDR3 nucleotides are TGTGCCAGCAGCGTAGTCGGCGTCGCACCGAACACTGAAGCTTTCTTT. It encodes CASSVVGVAPNTEAFF. This chain connects TRBV9 to TRBJ1-1; D is undetermined. CDR1 and CDR2 (germline): SGDLS, YYNGEE. The CDR3 totals 16 residues. V was clipped by 0 bases and J by 1 base, with 13 bases between them.

The chain couples TRBV7-4 to TRBJ2-7; 8 positions agree with TRBD2. The CDR3 covers 15 residues. The V gene's germline CDR1 is SGHVT and CDR2 SQSDAQ. After removal of 7 bases from V and 2 bases from J, the junction contained 10 bases not matched to a gene. The CDR3 nucleotides are TGTGCCAGCACTCTACTGACTAGCGCCACCTACGAGCAGTACTTC. It specifies CASTLLTSATYEQYF.

The V and J genes are TRBV10-1 and TRBJ2-3; 9 nucleotides align to TRBD2. Looked up from germline, CDR1 is WNHNN and CDR2 is SYGVQD (reference sequence). The CDR3 has 15 amino acids. Germline trimming cut 0 bases from V and 6 bases from J; bases unmatched to any gene: 4. The CDR3 reads CASSESASGTDTQYF. As DNA, the CDR3 is TGCGCCAGCAGTGAGTCGGCTAGCGGGACTGATACGCAGTATTTT.

This clone was picked up a small number of times. This chain connects TRBV10-2 to TRBJ1-2; maybe TRBD1 (5 bases). CDR3 length equals 10 residues. Trimming took 6 bases from V and 6 from J, leaving 5 bases between them. Germline V CDR1 and CDR2: WSHSY, SAAADI. For the CDR3, the DNA is TGCGCCAGCAGAGGGGATGGCTACACCTTC. This gives the protein CASRGDGYTF.

The V and J genes are TRBV5-1 and TRBJ2-1, with D possibly matching TRBD2 (6 bases). From germline, CDR1 is SGHRS and CDR2 YFSETQ. V was shortened by 2 bases and J by 6 bases, with 15 bases between the two germline ends. This CDR3 has 15 residues. The CDR3 DNA reads as TGCGCCAGCAGCTTTGGTGGTAGCGGAGTCAATGAGCAGTTCTTC. Translated, it gives CASSFGGSGVNEQFF.

There are a few counts of this clone. J is TRBJ1-1 and V is TRBV28, with D unresolved. The CDR3 spans 12 residues. Trimming removed 4 bases at V and 3 bases at J, with 6 bases between. Germline-derived CDR1 and CDR2 are MDHEN and SYDVKM. The CDR3 DNA reads as TGTGCCAGCAGTTCCGGTTACACTGAAGCTTTCTTT. It translates to CASSSGYTEAFF.

The rearrangement uses TRBV28 and TRBJ1-5, with D maybe TRBD1 (5 bases). The CDR3 is 15 residues long. Trimming took 3 bases from V and 2 from J, leaving 11 bases between them. Germline CDR1 MDHEN, CDR2 SYDVKM. In nucleotides, the CDR3 is TGTGCCAGCAGTTTGCGGGGGGATGGCAATCAGCCCCAGCATTTT. Translation: CASSLRGDGNQPQHF.

This chain joins TRBV29-1 and TRBJ1-1, with a possible D match to TRBD1 (5 bases). V shed 3 bases and J shed 3 bases, with 8 bases lying between them. CDR1 and CDR2 from the germline V gene are SQVTM and ANQGSEA. The CDR3 is made up of 12 amino acids. DNA of the CDR3: TGCAGCGTTGACCAGGGTTACACTGAAGCTTTCTTT. Amino acid sequence: CSVDQGYTEAFF.

This clone was picked up one time. The chain joins TRBV5-6 to TRBJ2-1; tentatively, D is TRBD2 (6 bases). V lost 4 bases to trimming and J lost 2 bases, with 16 bases between them. The length of the CDR3 is 16 residues. Germline CDR1 SGHDT, CDR2 YYEEEE. CDR3 bases: TGTGCCAGCAGCCCGGGAGTAGCGAGGGCCTACAATGAGCAGTTCTTC. Encoded protein: CASSPGVARAYNEQFF.

Here the CDR3 reads CASSPGSYEQYF. CDR3 DNA: TGCGCCAGCAGTCCGGGGTCCTACGAGCAGTACTTC. V usage is TRBV5-1 and J usage is TRBJ2-7; possible D gene TRBD2, 5 bases. Between the trimmed V and J ends, which lost 5 bases and 1 base, there was a span of 7 bases. This CDR3 spans 12 amino acids. Germline values: CDR1 SGHRS, CDR2 YFSETQ.

J is TRBJ2-5 and V is TRBV4-1; D ambiguous. TRBJ2-7 explains the end of the DNA better; the J call may be wrong. The CDR3 spans 14 residues. CDR1 and CDR2 (germline): MGHRA, YSYEKL. This CDR3 reads CASSHTADSYEQYF. CDR3 coding DNA: TGCGCCAGCAGCCACACGGCAGATTCCTACGAGCAGTACTTC.

The chain couples TRBV27 to TRBJ2-1, with 7 bases identical to TRBD2. Looked up from germline, CDR1 is MNHEY and CDR2 is SMNVEV (reference sequence). The length of the CDR3 is 15 residues. After removal of 7 bases from V and 1 base from J, the junction contained 7 bases not matched to a gene. The CDR3 bases are TGTGCCAGCACGGAAAGGGGAGGGTCCTACAATGAGCAGTTCTTC. Its protein product is CASTERGGSYNEQFF.

The chain couples TRBV6-6 to TRBJ2-7; D not certain. CDR1 is MNHNY, CDR2 SVGAGI, per germline (reference sequence). This CDR3 comprises 12 residues. The ends were cut back, 4 bases at V and 4 bases at J, with 8 bases in the middle. The CDR3 DNA is TGTGCCAGCAGTTCACTCTCATACGAGCAGTACTTC. Translated, it gives CASSSLSYEQYF.

This rearrangement joins TRBV7-2 to TRBJ2-5; either TRBD1 or TRBD2 may fit D (6 bases each). TRBJ2-7 matches the DNA end more closely, so the J call is doubtful. Germline V gene sequence: CDR1 SGHTA, CDR2 FQGNSA. CDR3 length equals 14 residues. The CDR3 nucleotides read TGTGCCAGCAGCTTGATAACAGGGAGGTACGAGCAGTACTTC. Residues: CASSLITGRYEQYF.

The CDR3 loop is CASSFQTGARNTGELFF. The CDR3, as DNA: TGTGCCAGCAGCTTCCAGACAGGGGCGAGGAACACCGGGGAGCTGTTTTTT. This sequence joins TRBV11-2 and TRBJ2-2; 8 bases fit TRBD1. With 3 bases clipped from V and 1 base from J, the junction kept 7 bases outside the gene matches. The length of the CDR3 is 17 residues. Germline CDR1 is SGHAT and CDR2 is FQNNGV.

This clone was seen only once. The rearrangement uses TRBV6-6 and TRBJ1-6; D gene uncertain. Trimming removed 6 bases from V and 3 bases from J, with 6 bases in between. This CDR3 is 13 amino acids long. CDR1 is MNHNY, CDR2 SVGAGI, per germline (reference sequence). The CDR3 coding sequence is TGTGCCAGCAGCGGGGACTATAATTCACCCCTCCACTTT. This sequence encodes CASSGDYNSPLHF.

This clone was detected only a few times. The J gene is TRBJ2-1, the V gene TRBV19, with unresolved D. The CDR3 contains 13 residues. CDR1 and CDR2 from the germline V gene are LNHDA and SQIVND (reference sequence). Trimming cost V 3 bases and J 8 bases, with 11 bases left between them. The CDR3 bases are TGTGCCAGTAGTATCAGAGAGCACCATGAGCAGTTCTTC. Translated, it gives CASSIREHHEQFF.

In this sample, this clone turned up a few times. The chain carries TRBV2 and TRBJ1-2; D remains unclear. Between the trimmed V and J ends, which lost 6 bases and 8 bases, there was a span of 7 bases. Looked up from germline, CDR1 is SNHLY and CDR2 is FYNNEI. This CDR3 spans 10 amino acids. As DNA, the CDR3 is TGTGCCAGCAGCCAAGGGGGCTACACCTTC. Amino acids: CASSQGGYTF.

The rearrangement uses TRBV6-5 and TRBJ2-2; no definite D call. V was pared by 4 bases and J by 4 bases, with 13 bases between. The CDR3 is 15 residues long. The germline CDR1 and CDR2 sequences are MNHEY and SVGAGI. DNA of the CDR3: TGTGCCAGCAGTTCGGACGCCTCGAGCACCGGGGAGCTGTTTTTT. Translated: CASSSDASSTGELFF.

As for this clone: Compared with germline, one end of the junction differs, possibly owing to a read error. The same CDR3 is also encoded by other DNA sequences in this sample. The chain uses TRBV19 and TRBJ1-1; 7 nucleotides match TRBD1. Germline CDR1 and CDR2: LNHDA and SQIVND (reference sequence). There are 17 residues in the CDR3. In DNA form, the CDR3 reads TGTGCCAGTTCTCCAACCGGGACAGCACTTATGAACACTGAGGCTTTCTTT. Translation gives CASSPTGTALMNTEAFF.

The rearrangement joins TRBV4-1 to TRBJ2-3; 9 nucleotides match TRBD2. Germline CDR1 is MGHRA and CDR2 is YSYEKL. This CDR3 has 15 residues. J lost 6 bases, V lost 4 bases, and 8 bases had no gene match. In nucleotides, the CDR3 is TGCGCCAGCAGCCTACGACTAGCGGACACGGATACGCAGTATTTT. Protein sequence: CASSLRLADTDTQYF.

This clone was counted a single time. The chain links TRBV28 to TRBJ2-7, with D possibly being TRBD2 (5 bases). The CDR3 contains 13 residues. Germline V gene data show CDR1 as MDHEN and CDR2 as SYDVKM. The V and J ends lost 6 bases and 2 bases respectively, with 11 bases between them. This CDR3 is CASSLAGAYEQYF. DNA for the CDR3: TGTGCCAGCAGCCTCGCCGGGGCCTACGAGCAGTACTTC.

This sequence joins TRBV29-1 and TRBJ2-7, with D perhaps matching TRBD1 (5 bases). There are 12 residues in the CDR3. The V gene lost 3 bases and the J gene lost 4 bases, with 10 bases spanning the gap. Looked up from germline, CDR1 is SQVTM and CDR2 is ANQGSEA. CDR3 in amino acids: CSVDGQGYEQYF. The CDR3 DNA reads as TGCAGCGTTGATGGGCAGGGTTACGAGCAGTACTTC.

Only a few counts were recorded for this clone. The chain combines TRBV28 with TRBJ2-7, with 8 bases identical to TRBD2. J was trimmed by 3 bases and V by 3 bases; bases with no gene match: 10. Germline CDR1 is MDHEN and CDR2 is SYDVKM. CDR3 length: 16 residues. The CDR3 loop is CASSFLWAGGYYEQYF. For the CDR3, the DNA is TGTGCCAGCAGTTTCCTCTGGGCGGGGGGCTACTACGAGCAGTACTTC.

The gene calls are TRBV6-6 and TRBJ2-2, with D possibly TRBD1 on 6 matching bases. Looked up from germline, CDR1 is MNHNY and CDR2 is SVGAGI (reference sequence). Trimming cost V 6 bases and J 5 bases, with 10 bases left between them. CDR3 length: 13 amino acids. CDR3 region: CASRPQGTGELFF. The CDR3 nucleotides are TGTGCCAGCAGACCTCAGGGGACCGGGGAGCTGTTTTTT.

This clone was picked up one time. V and J are TRBV6-6 and TRBJ2-7, with 7 bases aligning to TRBD1. Germline V gene sequence: CDR1 MNHNY, CDR2 SVGAGI (reference sequence). V shed 0 bases and J 3 bases; nucleotides not matched to a gene: 2. CDR3 length: 14 amino acids. In nucleotides, the CDR3 is TGTGCCAGCAGTTACTCGGGACAGCGCTACGAGCAGTACTTC. This translates into CASSYSGQRYEQYF.

The rearrangement links TRBV6-5 to TRBJ2-5; the D gene is possibly TRBD2 (6 bases). This CDR3 is 14 amino acids long. Germline V gives CDR1 MNHEY, CDR2 SVGAGI. The ends were cut back, 6 bases at V and 5 bases at J, with 16 bases in the middle. CDR3 DNA sequence: TGTGCCAGCAGCACTATTCTAGCGTCCGAGACCCAGTACTTC. Amino acid sequence: CASSTILASETQYF.